A single sample is the source of the 15 T cell receptor beta chains below, sequenced in a study of blood T cells in healthy people across ages. A second PCR, run for about 7 to 11 cycles, used a sample-barcoded 5' primer plus a J-beta primer mix. TCRdb itself ran the 5' RACE reads through MiXCR, one entry per CDR3 protein. The sample holds 540,000 or so distinct CDR3 sequences, 27% seen once. Sequencing used blood. These receptors all come from a woman in her 70s in good health.

This clonotype has just a few counts. CDR3 nucleotides: TGTGCCAGCTCCCAGGAGGAGAGGAATGAGCAGTTCTTC. It yields the protein CASSQEERNEQFF. The rearrangement joins TRBV28 to TRBJ2-1, with D perhaps TRBD2 (5 bases). The CDR3 extends over 13 amino acids. Between the trimmed V and J ends, which lost 8 bases and 7 bases, there was a span of 15 bases. Germline assignment: CDR1 MDHEN and CDR2 SYDVKM.

V gene TRBV12-3 or TRBV12-4 combines with J gene TRBJ2-7; 7 positions agree with TRBD1. The better agreement between TRBJ2-1 and the DNA end casts doubt on the J call. The CDR3 runs to 16 residues. The CDR3, as DNA: TGTGCCAGCAGTAATAATAGGGGGCAGGGCTACAATGAGCAGTTCTTC. Its protein product is CASSNNRGQGYNEQFF.

V gene TRBV5-4 combines with J gene TRBJ2-5; 8 bases line up with TRBD1. This CDR3 region has 14 residues. Germline lookup yields CDR1 SGHNT and CDR2 YYREEE (reference sequence). J lost 2 bases, V lost 4 bases, and 4 bases had no gene match. The CDR3, as DNA: TGTGCCAGCAGCCCGGACAGGGCTCAAGAGACCCAGTACTTC. Translation: CASSPDRAQETQYF.

The CDR3 DNA follows: TGCAGCGCAGCTTCCAGTGGAGAGACCCAGTACTTC. Amino acids: CSAASSGETQYF. The V call is TRBV29-1, the J call TRBJ2-5; D is unresolved. This CDR3 has 12 residues. Deletions cut 7 bases from V and 4 bases from J, with 13 bases between. CDR1 and CDR2 (germline): SQVTM, ANQGSEA.

This clonotype occurred a few times. The chain employs TRBV28 and TRBJ1-3; TRBD1 matches at 9 bases. The CDR3 runs 15 residues. Germline loops: CDR1 MDHEN, CDR2 SYDVKM. The trim removed 7 bases at V and 5 bases at J, leaving 9 bases unmatched. The CDR3 DNA reads TGTGCCAGCACACCCCCAGGGACAGGGAGAAACACCATATATTTT. Translating it yields CASTPPGTGRNTIYF.

The table lists this clonotype with many counts. The rearrangement links TRBV2 to TRBJ1-1; unclear D gene. With 2 bases removed from V and 1 base from J, the gap between germline ends came to 5 bases. The CDR3 consists of 13 residues. CDR1 SNHLY and CDR2 FYNNEI come from the germline V gene. CDR3 protein: CASSETRNTEAFF. The DNA of the CDR3 is TGTGCCAGCAGTGAAACACGGAACACTGAAGCTTTCTTT.

This chain connects TRBV4-1 to TRBJ1-6; D uncertain. Germline V gene data show CDR1 as MGHRA and CDR2 as YSYEKL. The CDR3 contains 17 residues. V lost 0 bases, J lost 11 bases, and 20 bases lay in between. Written as DNA, the CDR3 is TGCGCCAGCAGCCAAGATAGTTGGGCGGAGGCTGTGCCACCCCTCCACTTT. The encoded protein is CASSQDSWAEAVPPLHF.

This clonotype was recorded only once. The rearrangement links TRBV6-2 or TRBV6-3 to TRBJ2-7; D is unresolved. Trimming removed 2 bases from V and 6 bases from J, with 5 bases in between. Germline CDR1 MNHEY, CDR2 SVGEGT. CDR3 length: 11 residues. For the CDR3, the DNA is TGTGCCAGCAGTTACACGAGCGAGCAGTACTTC. Translated: CASSYTSEQYF.

The chain couples TRBV29-1 to TRBJ1-2, with TRBD1 identical over 11 bases. The V gene's germline CDR1 is SQVTM and CDR2 ANQGSEA. J lost 8 bases, V lost 4 bases, and 3 bases had no gene match. This CDR3 region has 12 residues. The CDR3 DNA sequence: TGCAGCGTTGGGGACAGGGGGGAGGGCTACACCTTC. It specifies CSVGDRGEGYTF.

This chain links TRBV2 with TRBJ2-5, with D possibly TRBD1 on 7 matching bases. V was pared by 2 bases and J by 5 bases, with 12 bases between. The CDR3 spans 14 residues. Germline V gene lookup returns CDR1 SNHLY and CDR2 FYNNEI. CDR3: CASSEQGGRETQYF. In DNA form, the CDR3 reads TGTGCCAGCAGTGAACAGGGGGGAAGGGAGACCCAGTACTTC.

The gene calls are TRBV5-1 and TRBJ2-4; 7 bases line up with TRBD1. The CDR3 spans 14 residues. From germline, CDR1 is SGHRS and CDR2 YFSETQ. V gave up 4 bases and J gave up 6 bases; unmatched junction bases: 7. The CDR3 protein is CASSTGTARNIQYF. CDR3 in DNA: TGCGCCAGCAGCACTGGGACAGCAAGAAACATTCAGTACTTC. Looking up the rest from reference TRBV5-1 and TRBJ2-4 gives the full variable domain: KAGVTQTPRYLIKTRGQQVTLSCSPISGHRSVSWYQQTPGQGLQFLFEYFSETQRNKGNFPGRFSGRQFSNSRSEMNVSTLELGDSALYLCASSTGTARNIQYFGAGTRLSVL.

This chain uses TRBV7-2 with TRBJ2-1; 10 nucleotides match TRBD1. The J call may not be correct, given that the DNA end is closer to TRBJ2-5. The length of the CDR3 is 14 residues. CDR1 and CDR2 (germline): SGHTA, FQGNSA. The CDR3 sequence is CASSYRQGAETQYF. The CDR3 coding sequence is TGTGCCAGCAGCTACCGACAGGGGGCTGAGACCCAGTACTTC.

The V gene is TRBV20-1, the J gene TRBJ2-7, with a possible D match to TRBD1 (5 bases). CDR1 DFQATT and CDR2 SNEGSKA come from the germline V gene (reference sequence). This CDR3 region has 14 residues. Trimming shortened V by 3 bases and J by 4 bases, and 16 bases separated the two germline ends. The CDR3 DNA follows: TGCAGTGCTAGCGAAGGGGCAAATATATACGAGCAGTACTTC. Translation gives CSASEGANIYEQYF.

This sequence joins TRBV6-1 and TRBJ1-5; D ambiguous. The CDR3 length is 16 residues. V lost 6 bases, J lost 5 bases, and 20 bases lay in between. Germline CDR1 MNHNS, CDR2 SASEGT. The chain's CDR3 is CASSPRTVPDDQPQHF. The DNA of the CDR3 is TGTGCCAGCAGCCCCCGGACTGTCCCGGACGATCAGCCCCAGCATTTT.

CDR3 in DNA: TGTGCCAGCAGGAAGACTAGCGGGGGGGCCACAGATACGCAGTATTTT. Protein sequence: CASRKTSGGATDTQYF. The gene calls are TRBV3-1 and TRBJ2-3; 14 nucleotides match TRBD2. Trimming cost V 6 bases and J 2 bases; bases outside gene matches: 4. Germline V gene data show CDR1 as LGHDT and CDR2 as YNNKEL (reference sequence). The CDR3 is made up of 16 amino acids.